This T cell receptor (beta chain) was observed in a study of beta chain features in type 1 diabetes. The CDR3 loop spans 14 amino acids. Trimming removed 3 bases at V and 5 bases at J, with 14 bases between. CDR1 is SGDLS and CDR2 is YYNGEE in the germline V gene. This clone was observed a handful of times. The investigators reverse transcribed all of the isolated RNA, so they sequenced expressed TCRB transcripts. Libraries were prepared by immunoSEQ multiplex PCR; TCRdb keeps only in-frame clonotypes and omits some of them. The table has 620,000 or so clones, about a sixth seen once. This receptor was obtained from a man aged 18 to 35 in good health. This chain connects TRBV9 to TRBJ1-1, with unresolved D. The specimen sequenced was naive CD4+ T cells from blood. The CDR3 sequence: CASSGDEAGTEAFF. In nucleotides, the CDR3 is TGTGCCAGCAGCGGGGATGAAGCTGGGACTGAAGCTTTCTTT.